Following are 5 T cell receptor beta chains from one sample sequenced in a study of blood T cell repertoires in COVID-19. Sequenced by immunoSEQ multiplex PCR; TCRdb stores in-frame clones only, minus some. Of approximately 130,000 clones listed, 75% to 90% are singletons. The sample consisted of PBMCs or T cells enriched from blood (not recorded which). All receptors derive from a woman aged 50 to 60 who had recovered from COVID-19.

The chain has TRBV6-5 and TRBJ1-4; possibly TRBD1 for D (6 bases). From germline, CDR1 is MNHEY and CDR2 SVGAGI. Trimming cost V 0 bases and J 8 bases, with 13 bases left between them. The CDR3 runs to 15 residues. For the CDR3, the DNA is TGTGCCAGCAGTTACTCGGCAGGGGAAGGAGAAAAACTGTTTTTT. As protein: CASSYSAGEGEKLFF.

The chain recombines TRBV4-3 with TRBJ1-5; D unresolved. CDR3 length equals 16 residues. The germline CDR1 and CDR2 sequences are LGHNA and YSLEER. Trimming stripped 0 bases from V and 1 base from J, with 10 bases between. In nucleotides, the CDR3 is TGCGCCAGCAGCCAAGAAACGGGTTTCAGCAATCAGCCCCAGCATTTT. The encoded protein is CASSQETGFSNQPQHF.

The chain carries TRBV5-1 and TRBJ2-2; 9 bases align to TRBD1. J gave up 2 bases and V 6 bases, and 20 bases lay outside the gene matches. The CDR3 runs 20 residues. Germline V gene lookup returns CDR1 SGHRS and CDR2 YFSETQ. CDR3 coding DNA: TGCGCCAGCAACCCGCTCGAGGACAGGGGTCTTTTTTTCAACACCGGGGAGCTGTTTTTT. Its translation is CASNPLEDRGLFFNTGELFF. The full variable domain, rest sourced from reference TRBV5-1 and TRBJ2-2, is KAGVTQTPRYLIKTRGQQVTLSCSPISGHRSVSWYQQTPGQGLQFLFEYFSETQRNKGNFPGRFSGRQFSNSRSEMNVSTLELGDSALYLCASNPLEDRGLFFNTGELFFGEGSRLTVL.

This clone has a single count. The genes are TRBV5-1 and TRBJ2-1, with 7 bases fitting TRBD2. CDR1 is SGHRS and CDR2 is YFSETQ in the germline V gene. Trimming cost V 0 bases and J 8 bases; bases outside gene matches: 8. The CDR3 is 15 amino acids. Written as DNA, the CDR3 is TGCGCCAGCAGCTTGGGGGGCCGGGGGGTGTATGAGCAGTTCTTC. The encoded protein is CASSLGGRGVYEQFF.

The chain is built from TRBV29-1 and TRBJ2-7; possibly TRBD1 for D (6 bases). Per germline, CDR1 SQVTM and CDR2 ANQGSEA. Trimming took 7 bases from V and 0 from J, leaving 16 bases between them. The CDR3 loop spans 14 amino acids. CDR3 in DNA: TGCAGCGGGAAAGGTTCAGGGGACTCCTACGAGCAGTACTTC. This sequence encodes CSGKGSGDSYEQYF.